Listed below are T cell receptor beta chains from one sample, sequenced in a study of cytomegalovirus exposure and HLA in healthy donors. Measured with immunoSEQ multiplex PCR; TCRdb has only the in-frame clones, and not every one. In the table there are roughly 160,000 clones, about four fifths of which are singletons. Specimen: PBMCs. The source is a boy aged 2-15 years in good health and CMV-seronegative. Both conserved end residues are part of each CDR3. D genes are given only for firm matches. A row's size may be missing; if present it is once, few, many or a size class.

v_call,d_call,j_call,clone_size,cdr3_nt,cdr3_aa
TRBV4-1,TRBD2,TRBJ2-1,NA,TGCGCCTGTGGACTAGCGGGAAACAATGAGCAGTTCTTC,CACGLAGNNEQFF
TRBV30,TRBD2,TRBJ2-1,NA,TGTGCCTGGAGTCCGGGACTAGGCTTTTACAATGAGCAGTTCTTC,CAWSPGLGFYNEQFF
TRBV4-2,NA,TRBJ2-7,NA,TGTGCCAGCAGCCATTCAGCGGATAGCTCCTACGAGCAGTACTTC,CASSHSADSSYEQYF
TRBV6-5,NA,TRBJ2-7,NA,TGTGCCAGCAGTTACACCGGGAGTGGAGACGAGCAGTACTTC,CASSYTGSGDEQYF
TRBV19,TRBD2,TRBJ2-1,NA,TGTGCCAGTAGTCTCGGGACTAGCGATAGCTCCTACAATGAGCAGTTCTTC,CASSLGTSDSSYNEQFF
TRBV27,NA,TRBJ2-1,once,TGTGCCAGCAGTTTTCGGTACAATGAGCAGTTCTTC,CASSFRYNEQFF
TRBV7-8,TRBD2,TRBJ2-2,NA,TGTGCCAGCAGCTTAGGACTAGCGGGGGGGAAGGAGCTGTTTTTT,CASSLGLAGGKELFF
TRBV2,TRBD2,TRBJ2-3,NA,TGTGCCAGCAGTCCCACTAGCGGGAGAGGAGATACGCAGTATTTT,CASSPTSGRGDTQYF
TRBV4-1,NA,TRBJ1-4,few,TGCGCCAGCAGCCACCCCTTGAGGCCGAATGAAAAACTGTTTTTT,CASSHPLRPNEKLFF
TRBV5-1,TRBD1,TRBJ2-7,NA,TGCGCCAGCGGAAGACAGGGTAACTACTACGAGCAGTACTTC,CASGRQGNYYEQYF
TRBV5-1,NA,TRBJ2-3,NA,TGCGCCAGCAGCTTGTCTACGGATACGCAGTATTTT,CASSLSTDTQYF
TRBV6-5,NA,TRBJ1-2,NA,TGTGCCAGCAGGGGCGGACTCTATGGCTACACCTTC,CASRGGLYGYTF
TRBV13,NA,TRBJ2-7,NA,TGTGCCAGCAGCCCCCGCTACGAGCAGTACTTC,CASSPRYEQYF
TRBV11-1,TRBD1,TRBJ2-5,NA,TGTGCCAGCAGCTCACCTCGAGACAGGGGGCGGGAGACCCAGTACTTC,CASSSPRDRGRETQYF
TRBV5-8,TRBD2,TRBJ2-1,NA,TGTGCCAGCAGCCCATTCTTAACTAGCGGGAGCTCGGATGAGCAGTTCTTC,CASSPFLTSGSSDEQFF
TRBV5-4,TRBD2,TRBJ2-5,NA,TGTGCCAGCAGCACCGGGACTAGCGGGAGTTATGGAGAGACCCAGTACTTC,CASSTGTSGSYGETQYF
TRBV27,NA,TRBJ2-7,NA,TGTGCCAGCACGTCGGGACAATCCTACGAGCAGTACTTC,CASTSGQSYEQYF
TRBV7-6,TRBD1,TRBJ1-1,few,TGTGCCAGCAGGGACAAGGGACAGGGGGCCACAAAAGCTTTCTTT,CASRDKGQGATKAFF
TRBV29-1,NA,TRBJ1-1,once,TGCAGCCCTCGTGGGAGGACTGAAGCTTTCTTT,CSPRGRTEAFF
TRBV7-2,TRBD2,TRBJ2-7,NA,TGTGCCAGCAGCTCCCTGGGAGCGGGAGGGACCTACGAGCAGTACTTC,CASSSLGAGGTYEQYF
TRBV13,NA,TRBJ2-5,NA,TGTGCCAGCAGAACAATCCGGGACTTACAAGAGACCCAGTACTTC,CASRTIRDLQETQYF
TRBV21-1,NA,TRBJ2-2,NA,TGTGCCAGCAGCAAGGGCGGGAGGGCCGGCACCGGGGAGCTGTTTTTT,CASSKGGRAGTGELFF
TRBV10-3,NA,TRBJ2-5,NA,TGTGCCATCAGGATACAGACAGAAGAGACCCAGTACTTC,CAIRIQTEETQYF
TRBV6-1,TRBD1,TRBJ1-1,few,TGTGCCAGCAGTGAAGTTCTGGGACAGAGGGTACCTGAAGCTTTCTTT,CASSEVLGQRVPEAFF
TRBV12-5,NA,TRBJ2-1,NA,TGTGCTAGTGGTTTGCGGGAGCGGAGCTCCTACAATGAGCAGTTCTTC,CASGLRERSSYNEQFF
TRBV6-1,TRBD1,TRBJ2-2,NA,TGTGCCAGCAGTGCCTACAGGGGATTGGACACCGGGGAGCTGTTTTTT,CASSAYRGLDTGELFF
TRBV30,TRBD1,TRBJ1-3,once,TGTGCCTGGAGTGACAGGGGCCATATGAGAAACACCATATATTTT,CAWSDRGHMRNTIYF
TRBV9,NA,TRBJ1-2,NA,TGTGCCAGCAGCCCAGCAGGGACACCTAACTATGGCTACACCTTC,CASSPAGTPNYGYTF